This TCR beta chain was sequenced in a study of blood T cell repertoires in COVID-19. In the study overall: Acute and convalescent COVID-19 samples came from the United States, Italy and Spain.

Categorization into cohorts depended on clinical history that participants reported. Per the original methods: Reference gene primer amplification gave estimated nucleated cell counts. Produced via immunoSEQ multiplex PCR; TCRdb's table is partial and in-frame only. The DNA was the basis for D and trimming; V, J and clone size are from that table. The data show about 460,000 clones, 70% to 90% seen once. This sequence originates from an older woman who had recovered from COVID-19. Material: PBMCs or T cells enriched from blood (not recorded which).

The CDR3 here is CASSSGGNNEQFF. In DNA, the CDR3 is TGTGCCAGCAGTAGCGGGGGTAATAATGAGCAGTTCTTC. The rearrangement uses TRBV27 and TRBJ2-1; 8 bases match TRBD2. The V segment lost 5 bases and the J segment 7 bases; nucleotides outside the gene matches: 4. Germline CDR1 is MNHEY and CDR2 is SMNVEV (reference sequence). This CDR3 comprises 13 residues.